This TCR beta chain was observed in a study of response to subunit inactivated influenza vaccine. TCRdb ran MiXCR on the RT-PCR reads and lists one entry per CDR3 protein. The sample lists 650,000 or so distinct CDR3 sequences; around 15% were seen once. CDR1 is LGHDT, CDR2 YNNKEL, per germline (reference sequence). V was clipped by 0 bases and J by 3 bases, with 5 bases between them. This CDR3 spans 14 amino acids. With regard to this clonotype: Antigen specificity is unknown.

Study-wide findings and caveats: Researchers suggested that each seasonal influenza vaccination recruits few new T cells.

The genes are TRBV3-1 and TRBJ2-2; D is uncertain. The starting material was PBMCs from blood, obtained approximately 15 days before vaccination. The sequence was collected from a man aged 45-60 years who received an inactivated influenza vaccine. The CDR3 DNA sequence: TGTGCCAGCAGCCAAGAGGTTTACACCGGGGAGCTGTTTTTT. Its translation is CASSQEVYTGELFF.